Listed here is a single TCR beta chain. The target of this receptor is not known. The sample holds no much larger clone one base away, and base qualities are not on file. TCR cDNA was synthesized by 5'RACE template switching, which introduced a universal primer site and unique molecular identifiers. Priming of cDNA synthesis was performed from both the TCR alpha and TCR beta constant segments. Two PCR steps were used to amplify libraries, with sample barcodes and sequencing adapters being added in the second step. Sequencing of the libraries was done on either Illumina HiSeq 2500 (2x100 bp) or NovaSeq (2x150 bp). Per the original workflow: Reads were demultiplexed and collapsed into UMI consensus sequences with MIGEC, and V(D)J alignment was performed with MiXCR. Vaccine-responding clonotypes were defined with edgeR using replicate PBMC samples, requiring FDR below 0.01 and a log2 fold change above 5 up to day 15. Bulk clonotypes were assigned CD4 or CD8 identity according to which sequenced CD4 or CD8 repertoire held them at higher abundance. TCRdb cleaned the public reads at Q25 with fastp, built clones with MiXCR and kept in-frame beta chains. Here each entry gathers all rows of one CDR3 protein and keeps the most common genes and DNA. The V and J calls follow TCRdb's processing rather than the paper's. This sample comprises about 300,000 distinct CDR3 sequences, 6.5% to 8.5% of them detected only once. Over 15% of the sample lies in the top ten.

This entry is derived from a study of T cells after yellow fever vaccination (dated by TCRdb to about 2019). In terms of the full investigation: The SMART-Seq v4 Ultra Low Input RNA kit was used to prepare libraries from fractions with low cell numbers. To follow T-cell clones before and after both primary and booster YFV17D yellow fever vaccination, bulk TCR alpha and beta repertoires underwent longitudinal sequencing. The cohort comprised two healthy male donors, one aged 18 to 30 and one aged 30 to 39 years. Blood was drawn at multiple timepoints before and after primary and secondary immunization, with bulk PBMC replicates and cell subsets isolated.

CDR1 is given as SGHTA and CDR2 as FQGNSA, both from the germline V gene. Reading from cysteine to phenylalanine, the CDR3 counts 15 amino acids. The only DNA kept is the CDR3, 45 bases in frame from the first base. The V and J ends are trimmed by 5 bases and 2 bases, leaving 12 bases between them. Beyond this particular receptor, the publication reports: A small share of clonotypes was detected in both CD4 and CD8 compartments, with the overlap likely arising from convergent recombination. The secondary T-cell response was found to be weaker but faster than the primary response, with a peak reached on day 5 rather than on day 15. Computational filtering was needed because FACS-sorted repertoires could contain abundant contaminating clonotypes from the bulk population. Because only two donors were included in the study, the extent to which the findings can be generalized is limited. Most clones expanded after primary vaccination (around 96% of CD4 and 88% of CD8) were re-detected after the booster, suggesting that broad memory maintenance occurred.

This specimen's treatment or condition label, interpreted: live attenuated yellow fever vaccine strain. At each blood-draw timepoint, two biological replicates of bulk PBMCs were obtained. A standard Ficoll-Paque protocol was used to isolate PBMCs from peripheral blood. TriZol was used to extract RNA from bulk PBMCs, CD4 and CD8 fractions, and dextramer-positive and dextramer-negative fractions. The sequencing here drew on PBMCs, taken 45 days after the first yellow fever vaccination. The chain was built from TRBV7-2 and TRBJ2-2, with TRBD2 perhaps the D gene, on 5 matching bases. This sequence was found in a man aged 18 to 29 who received the YFV17D yellow fever vaccine. The DNA is TGTGCCAGCAGCCCCGACCGACTAAACACCGGGGAGCTGTTTTTT. It encodes CASSPDRLNTGELFF.